This entry features one T cell receptor (beta chain) sequence. The CDR3 consists of 14 residues. The V segment lost 1 base and the J segment 7 bases; nucleotides outside the gene matches: 3. Germline loops: CDR1 SGHDN, CDR2 FVKESK. TCRdb's table, derived via immunoSEQ multiplex PCR, lists solely in-frame clones and lacks some. The data contain over 100,000 clones, 75% to 90% of them singletons. The record originates from a study of blood T cell repertoires in COVID-19. For the study at large: Donors in the United States, Italy and Spain gave samples during acute or convalescent COVID-19. Nucleic acid was either cDNA or gDNA, and it came from T cells, B-cell-depleted T cells, or PBMCs.

Seattle-derived patients entered the study during active infection and were followed longitudinally. This clonotype was obtained from a man between 60 and 70 years old with COVID-19, enrolled during active disease. The material sequenced was peripheral blood. This rearrangement joins TRBV14 to TRBJ2-2; 7 bases agree with TRBD2. CDR3 coding DNA: TGTGCCAGCAGCCAAGGACTAGCTGGCGGGGAGCTGTTTTTT. It codes for CASSQGLAGGELFF.